The T cell receptor beta chain under discussion was sequenced for a study of identical twins. Study-wide points: Conclusions relied on cross-sectional statistical analysis, not following the same donors.

This clonotype was picked up many times. Its antigen remains unknown. TCRdb processed the 5' RACE reads anew with MiXCR; each CDR3 protein has one entry. The sample has 500,000 to 700,000 distinct CDR3 sequences; less than 9% are singletons. Separately, the same data were catalogued under a study of yellow fever vaccine responses in identical twins.

The TCR sequence derives from a woman under 30 in good health. Sequenced sample: PBMCs.

The CDR3 DNA follows: TGCGCCAGCACACTAGAAGGGGTGGTCACAGATACGCAGTATTTT. It encodes CASTLEGVVTDTQYF. V usage is TRBV5-1 and J usage is TRBJ2-3; D may be TRBD1 or TRBD2 (5 bases each). The germline V and J ends were trimmed by 6 bases and 2 bases, with 16 bases remaining between them. Germline loops: CDR1 SGHRS, CDR2 YFSETQ. This CDR3 has 15 amino acids.